This T cell receptor beta chain is from a study of cytomegalovirus exposure and HLA in healthy donors. Findings and caveats of the study: Later, an analysis found that TCR clusters from the first cohort tended to co-occur in the 120 or so validation repertoires. Investigators reported under 200 TCR beta chains as tied to cytomegalovirus.

Regarding this clone: Its antigen is not known.

The germline V gene encodes CDR1 LGHNA and CDR2 YSLEER. V was trimmed by 0 bases and J by 3 bases, leaving 14 bases between them. This CDR3 is 16 amino acids long. Repertoires were generated with immunoSEQ multiplex PCR, while TCRdb's copy carries only in-frame clones and drops some. The repertoire has around 110,000 clones, about 87% of them found once; the top ten carry less than 2%. V is TRBV4-3 and J is TRBJ1-2; no clear D. This sequence was found in a woman aged 18-29 years in good health and CMV-seropositive. Source material: PBMCs. The CDR3 protein is CASSQDLLALDYGYTF. CDR3 coding DNA: TGCGCCAGCAGCCAAGATCTCCTTGCTCTAGACTATGGCTACACCTTC.